This is a list of T cell receptor beta chains from one sample in a study of blood T cell repertoires in COVID-19. Generated by immunoSEQ multiplex PCR, the TCRdb table keeps only in-frame clones and is missing some. The sample contains approximately 180,000 clones, 87% of which appear only once. Sequenced material: peripheral blood. The origin of the receptors is a man in his fifties or sixties with active or convalescent COVID-19. Each CDR3 is given without its conserved first and last residue.

V: TRBV5-1
J: TRBJ2-7
length: 13
CDR3: ASSLGAGHSYEQY

V: TRBV11-3
J: TRBJ2-2
length: 14
CDR3: ACSFGGGGITGELF

V: TRBV6-1
J: TRBJ1-1
length: 12
CDR3: ASSETGESSEAF

V: TRBV3-1/TRBV3-2
J: TRBJ2-7
length: 11
CDR3: ASGADSTYEQY

V: TRBV7-2
J: TRBJ2-6
length: 13
CDR3: ASSGRTAGANVLT

V: TRBV29-1
J: TRBJ2-1
length: 12
CDR3: SVRDRGGMNEQF

V: TRBV5-1
J: TRBJ1-2
length: 12
CDR3: ASRPGTGDYGYT

V: TRBV5-1
J: TRBJ1-2
length: 17
CDR3: ASSPPGTGQVLLGYGYT

V: TRBV19
J: TRBJ1-1
length: 14
CDR3: ASRRTLQGGVTEAF

V: TRBV5-8
J: TRBJ2-1
length: 14
CDR3: ASSLAVSVSWNEQF

V: TRBV4-2
J: TRBJ1-1
length: 12
CDR3: ASSSGQPNTEAF

V: TRBV6-1
J: TRBJ1-5
length: 14
CDR3: ASSEAGVYSNQPQH

V: TRBV19
J: TRBJ1-2
length: 11
CDR3: ASTAQGVGGYT

V: TRBV6-5
J: TRBJ2-3
length: 12
CDR3: ASTTRAGPDTQY

V: TRBV5-1
J: TRBJ2-5
length: 11
CDR3: ASSFGQGETQY

V: TRBV9
J: TRBJ2-2
length: 14
CDR3: ASSVEVGQRTGELF

V: TRBV3-1/TRBV3-2
J: TRBJ2-1
length: 12
CDR3: ASRRTSGVNEQF

V: TRBV9
J: TRBJ1-2
length: 12
CDR3: ASSVEARDYGYT

V: TRBV5-1
J: TRBJ1-5
length: 13
CDR3: ASSETGSPSQPQH

V: TRBV30
J: TRBJ2-3
length: 9
CDR3: AWTVTDTQY

V: TRBV6-1
J: TRBJ1-2
length: 9
CDR3: ASSEGRVRA

V: TRBV28
J: TRBJ1-2
length: 13
CDR3: ASSPVGQPNYGYT

V: TRBV7-6
J: TRBJ2-3
length: 13
CDR3: ASSSSSGGAGSQY

V: TRBV4-2
J: TRBJ1-6
length: 13
CDR3: ASSQEQGNNSPLH

V: TRBV6-5
J: TRBJ2-1
length: 13
CDR3: ASSNKQGQSNEQF

V: TRBV10-2
J: TRBJ2-7
length: 10
CDR3: ASRDSSYEQY

V: TRBV6-5
J: TRBJ1-4
length: 13
CDR3: ASSSQTGAYEKLF

V: TRBV2
J: TRBJ1-6
length: 13
CDR3: ASSLQGIQNSPLH

V: TRBV3-1/TRBV3-2
J: TRBJ2-5
length: 11
CDR3: ASSPTAQETQY

V: TRBV2
J: TRBJ1-1
length: 12
CDR3: ATLTGGTNTEAF

V: TRBV12-3/TRBV12-4
J: TRBJ1-1
length: 9
CDR3: ASSRGTEAF

V: TRBV18
J: TRBJ2-7
length: 12
CDR3: ASSPPQTSYEQY

V: TRBV7-6
J: TRBJ2-1
length: 15
CDR3: ASSSSPSGGYRDEQF

V: TRBV12-3/TRBV12-4
J: TRBJ1-1
length: 10
CDR3: ASSLREGEAF

V: TRBV5-5
J: TRBJ2-3
length: 15
CDR3: ASSLALWSEGTDTQY

V: TRBV7-9
J: TRBJ1-1
length: 12
CDR3: ASSPRGGDTEAF

V: TRBV5-6
J: TRBJ2-6
length: 17
CDR3: ASSFFRQGSGSGANVLT

V: TRBV24-1
J: TRBJ1-5
length: 11
CDR3: ATSESPNQPQH

V: TRBV4-1
J: TRBJ1-3
length: 13
CDR3: ASSQRGTSGNTIY

V: TRBV2
J: TRBJ1-5
length: 11
CDR3: ASSRTENQPQH

V: TRBV3-1/TRBV3-2
J: TRBJ2-1
length: 15
CDR3: ASSQGKGQGRYNEQF

V: TRBV5-4
J: TRBJ2-3
length: 14
CDR3: ASSLGRDRGSDTQY

V: TRBV6-6
J: TRBJ1-2
length: 9
CDR3: ASNSRDGYT

V: TRBV15
J: TRBJ1-4
length: 12
CDR3: ATSRVGREEKLF

V: TRBV7-9
J: TRBJ2-3
length: 12
CDR3: ASSLAGRGDTQY

V: TRBV3-1/TRBV3-2
J: TRBJ2-7
length: 15
CDR3: ASSQIPGGQGLVEQY

V: TRBV10-3
J: TRBJ1-1
length: 13
CDR3: AISESGGGGTEAF

V: TRBV6-6
J: TRBJ2-5
length: 12
CDR3: ASSYSRPEGTQY

V: TRBV18
J: TRBJ1-2
length: 11
CDR3: ASSDDKRYGYT

V: TRBV2
J: TRBJ1-1
length: 10
CDR3: ASSERRTEAF

V: TRBV25-1
J: TRBJ1-1
length: 13
CDR3: ARLGSITLNTEAF

V: TRBV3-1/TRBV3-2
J: TRBJ2-6
length: 15
CDR3: ASSQDYWAVGANVLT

V: TRBV3-1/TRBV3-2
J: TRBJ2-3
length: 14
CDR3: ASSQPASGATDTQY

V: TRBV30
J: TRBJ1-3
length: 13
CDR3: AWSVQPSSGNTIY

V: TRBV11-2
J: TRBJ2-5
length: 14
CDR3: ASSLHWGQGMETQY

V: TRBV15
J: TRBJ2-7
length: 13
CDR3: ATSRDLGRTYEQY

V: TRBV7-9
J: TRBJ1-5
length: 10
CDR3: ASSLINQPQH

V: TRBV9
J: TRBJ1-3
length: 12
CDR3: ASSVGTPGNTIY

V: TRBV29-1
J: TRBJ1-4
length: 11
CDR3: SVVTGRNEKLF